The subject of this entry is one T cell receptor beta chain. RNA extraction and reverse transcription yielded cDNA as sequencing template. The assay was immunoSEQ multiplex PCR, and TCRdb's table has in-frame clones only and misses some. Altogether 140,000 to 150,000 clones are present, around 60% being singletons, with the ten largest covering under 6.5%. This record comes from a study of CD8+ T cells in alopecia areata. The TCR originated in a human donor with alopecia areata. Specimen: CD4+ T cells sorted from blood, collected at week 0.

In DNA form, the CDR3 reads TGTGCCAGCAGCGTTGGGAACGGTAACTATGGCTACACCTTC. Translating gives CASSVGNGNYGYTF. The chain links TRBV9 to TRBJ1-2; D not certain. Germline CDR1 and CDR2: SGDLS and YYNGEE. The CDR3 is made up of 14 amino acids. The ends were cut back, 2 bases at V and 1 base at J, with 9 bases in the middle.